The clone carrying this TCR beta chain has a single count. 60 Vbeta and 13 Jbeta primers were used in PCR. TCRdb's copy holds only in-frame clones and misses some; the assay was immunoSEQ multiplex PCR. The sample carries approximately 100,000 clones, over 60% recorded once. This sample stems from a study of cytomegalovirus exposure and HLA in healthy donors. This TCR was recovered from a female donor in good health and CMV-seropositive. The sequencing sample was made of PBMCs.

The CDR3 DNA is TGTGCCAGCAGCAAAGGGGGACAGGGCCCCCTTCCCTCCGAGCAGTACTTC. Its translation: CASSKGGQGPLPSEQYF. This chain connects TRBV21-1 to TRBJ2-7; the DNA was not used to check the table's D call, TRBD1. TRBV21-1 is reported as a pseudogene. CDR3 length equals 17 residues.